A single sample gave rise to the 31 T cell receptor beta chains below, sequenced in a study of blood T cell repertoires in COVID-19. Assay: immunoSEQ multiplex PCR; the TCRdb copy retains only in-frame clones and omits some. The sample includes some 300,000 clones, roughly 89% of them seen just once. The sequenced sample was peripheral blood. The origin of the receptors is a middle-aged woman with COVID-19, enrolled during active disease.

The CDR3 reads CASSATGTSQETQYF. CDR3 bases: TGTGCCAGCAGTGCCACCGGGACTAGCCAAGAGACCCAGTACTTC. The rearrangement joins TRBV27 to TRBJ2-5, with TRBD2 matching over 8 bases. This CDR3 is 15 amino acids long. Germline lookup yields CDR1 MNHEY and CDR2 SMNVEV (reference sequence). V lost 5 bases, J lost 1 base, and 6 bases stayed unmatched.

This sequence joins TRBV6-6 and TRBJ2-1, with 7 bases that match TRBD2. The CDR3 consists of 13 residues. With V trimmed by 8 bases and J by 8 bases, 9 bases remained unmatched. Germline V gives CDR1 MNHNY, CDR2 SVGAGI (reference sequence). The CDR3 sequence: CASRLGGRDEQFF. In nucleotides, the CDR3 is TGTGCCAGCCGACTGGGAGGGCGGGATGAGCAGTTCTTC.

V is TRBV19 and J is TRBJ1-5; 8 bases line up with TRBD1. V was clipped by 6 bases and J by 0 bases; unmatched bases: 4. CDR1 is LNHDA, CDR2 SQIVND, per germline (reference sequence). The CDR3 spans 15 residues. CDR3 residues: CASRNRGNSNQPQHF. The CDR3 DNA reads as TGTGCCAGTAGGAACAGGGGGAATAGCAATCAGCCCCAGCATTTT.

The chain links TRBV5-1 to TRBJ2-3; D may be TRBD1 (6 bases). This CDR3 region has 14 residues. Trimming pared 5 bases from V and 5 bases from J, leaving 15 bases between. CDR1 is SGHRS, CDR2 YFSETQ, per germline. In nucleotides, the CDR3 is TGCGCCAGCAGTCAAAACCAGGGGAGAGATACGCAGTATTTT. Protein sequence: CASSQNQGRDTQYF. Drawing the rest from reference TRBV5-1 and TRBJ2-3, the complete variable domain is KAGVTQTPRYLIKTRGQQVTLSCSPISGHRSVSWYQQTPGQGLQFLFEYFSETQRNKGNFPGRFSGRQFSNSRSEMNVSTLELGDSALYLCASSQNQGRDTQYFGPGTRLTVL.

The J gene is TRBJ1-5, the V gene TRBV12-3 or TRBV12-4; TRBD1 might be the D (6 bases). This CDR3 spans 12 amino acids. Trimming shortened V by 6 bases and J by 4 bases, and 7 bases separated the two germline ends. CDR3 DNA: TGTGCCAGCAGCGACAGGAATCAGCCCCAGCATTTT. Its translation is CASSDRNQPQHF.

This chain links TRBV9 with TRBJ2-2; 8 nucleotides align to TRBD2. The germline V gene has CDR1 SGDLS and CDR2 YYNGEE. CDR3 size: 15 residues. V shed 4 bases and J 4 bases; nucleotides not matched to a gene: 6. This chain's CDR3 is CASSPHGGGTGELFF. The CDR3 bases are TGTGCCAGCAGCCCCCACGGGGGGGGCACCGGGGAGCTGTTTTTT. Based on the CDR3 plus reference TRBV9 and TRBJ2-2, the full variable domain is DSGVTQTPKHLITATGQRVTLRCSPRSGDLSVYWYQQSLDQGLQFLIQYYNGEERAKGNILERFSAQQFPDLHSELNLSSLELGDSALYFCASSPHGGGTGELFFGEGSRLTVL.

The gene calls are TRBV4-1 and TRBJ1-2, with 8 bases identical to TRBD1. Germline values: CDR1 MGHRA, CDR2 YSYEKL. Trimming took 1 base from V and 6 from J; bases not matched to a gene: 1. The CDR3 has 13 residues. CDR3 bases: TGCGCCAGCAGCCAAGGCAGGGGGCATGGCTACACCTTC. This translates into CASSQGRGHGYTF.

This clone has only a few counts. The chain links TRBV18 to TRBJ1-3; maybe TRBD1 (6 bases). The germline V gene has CDR1 KGHSH and CDR2 LQKENI. The length of the CDR3 is 16 residues. V was shortened by 0 bases and J by 0 bases, with 9 bases between the two germline ends. DNA of the CDR3: TGTGCCAGCTCACCACCGCAGGGGATCTCTGGAAACACCATATATTTT. Its protein is CASSPPQGISGNTIYF. Variable domain in full (rest from reference TRBV18 and TRBJ1-3): NAGVMQNPRHLVRRRGQEARLRCSPMKGHSHVYWYRQLPEEGLKFMVYLQKENIIDESGMPKERFSAEFPKEGPSILRIQQVVRGDSAAYFCASSPPQGISGNTIYFGEGSWLTVV.

This clone was detected only once. V is TRBV30 and J is TRBJ1-6; D is possibly TRBD1 (6 bases). The CDR3 sequence is 15 residues long. Germline CDR1 and CDR2: GTSNPN and SVGIG (reference sequence). V was clipped by 4 bases and J by 5 bases, with 15 bases between them. CDR3 sequence reads: CAWTQTGKDNSPLHF. The CDR3 nucleotides read TGTGCCTGGACCCAAACAGGGAAGGATAATTCACCCCTCCACTTT.

The chain joins TRBV7-8 to TRBJ1-1; a possible D gene is TRBD1 (5 bases). V was shortened by 7 bases and J by 5 bases, with 14 bases between the two germline ends. There are 13 residues in the CDR3. Germline assignment: CDR1 SGHVS and CDR2 FQNEAQ. The DNA for the CDR3 is TGTGCCAGCAATCAGGGTGTGCGGACTGAAGCTTTCTTT. It translates to CASNQGVRTEAFF. Supplemented by reference TRBV7-8 and TRBJ1-1, the full variable domain reads GAGVSQSPRYKVAKRGQDVALRCDPISGHVSLFWYQQALGQGPEFLTYFQNEAQLDKSGLPSDRFFAERPEGSVSTLKIQRTQQEDSAVYLCASNQGVRTEAFFGQGTRLTVV.

CDR3 loop: CAIGAGRAMNTEAFF. The DNA of the CDR3 is TGTGCAATAGGGGCAGGCCGGGCTATGAACACTGAAGCTTTCTTT. J is TRBJ1-1 and V is TRBV10-3; weak D call: TRBD1 (5 bases). CDR1 is ENHRY, CDR2 SYGVKD, per germline. The CDR3 has 15 amino acids.

The rearrangement joins TRBV27 to TRBJ2-5, with 14 bases lining up with TRBD2. The junction had 10 bases not matched to a gene; V was cut back by 5 bases and J by 5 bases. The CDR3 spans 17 residues. Per the germline V gene, CDR1 is MNHEY and CDR2 is SMNVEV (reference sequence). The CDR3 loop is CASSPTRLAGGFETQYF. The CDR3 region has the DNA TGTGCCAGCAGTCCCACTCGACTAGCGGGAGGGTTTGAGACCCAGTACTTC.

The V and J genes are TRBV5-5 and TRBJ2-7; D might be TRBD1 (6 bases). V shed 4 bases and J shed 0 bases, with 11 bases lying between them. The CDR3 is 14 residues long. Germline V lookup: CDR1 SGHKS, CDR2 YYEKEE (reference sequence). CDR3 region: CASSQTGSSYEQYF. The CDR3 DNA reads as TGTGCCAGCAGCCAAACAGGGAGCTCCTACGAGCAGTACTTC.

Only a few counts were recorded for this clone. The chain couples TRBV12-3 or TRBV12-4 to TRBJ1-1; tentatively, D is TRBD1 (6 bases). V lost 5 bases to trimming and J lost 8 bases, with 15 bases between them. The CDR3 loop spans 13 amino acids. The CDR3 bases are TGTGCCAGCAGTCCAAACAGGGAGAGGGAAGCTTTCTTT. It specifies CASSPNREREAFF.

The chain combines TRBV5-6 with TRBJ2-1; D remains ambiguous. V was shortened by 0 bases and J by 8 bases, with 6 bases between the two germline ends. The CDR3 spans 12 residues. Per germline, CDR1 SGHDT and CDR2 YYEEEE. The CDR3 is CASSLVVYEQFF. The CDR3 nucleotides are TGTGCCAGCAGCTTGGTAGTATATGAGCAGTTCTTC. Full variable domain (outside the CDR3, taken from reference TRBV5-6 and TRBJ2-1): DAGVTQSPTHLIKTRGQQVTLRCSPKSGHDTVSWYQQALGQGPQFIFQYYEEEERQRGNFPDRFSGHQFPNYSSELNVNALLLGDSALYLCASSLVVYEQFFGPGTRLTVL.

The chain carries TRBV5-1 and TRBJ2-3; the match to TRBD2 covers 11 bases. Trimming removed 5 bases from V and 2 bases from J; junction bases left unmatched: 7. This CDR3 comprises 16 residues. From germline, CDR1 is SGHRS and CDR2 YFSETQ. The CDR3 loop is CASRRTSGPFTDTQYF. The CDR3 nucleotides are TGCGCCAGCAGGCGGACTAGCGGGCCATTCACAGATACGCAGTATTTT.

The gene calls are TRBV2 and TRBJ2-7; tentative D call: TRBD1 (5 bases). The CDR3 totals 15 residues. Per the germline V gene, CDR1 is SNHLY and CDR2 is FYNNEI. The germline V and J ends were trimmed by 4 bases and 0 bases, with 13 bases remaining between them. The CDR3 DNA reads as TGTGCCAGCAGTGGAAGGGGCCAGTTCTCCTACGAGCAGTACTTC. This gives the protein CASSGRGQFSYEQYF.

The chain's CDR3 is CASSSTGTGFEKLFF. The CDR3 DNA sequence: TGTGCCAGCAGCTCGACCGGGACAGGGTTTGAAAAACTGTTTTTT. The chain links TRBV5-4 to TRBJ1-4; 9 nucleotides match TRBD1. Germline V gene data show CDR1 as SGHNT and CDR2 as YYREEE (reference sequence). The V segment lost 3 bases and the J segment 7 bases; nucleotides outside the gene matches: 7. This CDR3 is built from 15 residues. The variable domain in full, completed from reference TRBV5-4 and TRBJ1-4, reads ETGVTQSPTHLIKTRGQQVTLRCSSQSGHNTVSWYQQALGQGPQFIFQYYREEENGRGNFPPRFSGLQFPNYSSELNVNALELDDSALYLCASSSTGTGFEKLFFGSGTQLSVL.

This chain uses TRBV7-2 with TRBJ2-7, with 12 bases fitting TRBD2. V lost 3 bases and J lost 4; bases outside the gene matches: 10. The CDR3 contains 17 residues. CDR1 and CDR2 from the germline V gene are SGHTA and FQGNSA. The CDR3 DNA reads TGTGCCAGCAGCTTGCCCCTAGCGGGAGGGCCACGGTACGAGCAGTACTTC. Its protein is CASSLPLAGGPRYEQYF.

CDR3 sequence (DNA): TGTGCCAGCAGTCTAGTCCGGGGACTAGCGGGGGACCAAGAGACCCAGTACTTC. Encoded protein: CASSLVRGLAGDQETQYF. The V call is TRBV2, the J call TRBJ2-5; 14 positions agree with TRBD2. Germline V CDR1 and CDR2: SNHLY, FYNNEI. The CDR3 consists of 18 residues. The ends lost 5 bases at V and 0 bases at J; junction bases unmatched: 8. The variable domain in full, with the rest retrieved from reference TRBV2 and TRBJ2-5, is EPEVTQTPSHQVTQMGQEVILRCVPISNHLYFYWYRQILGQKVEFLVSFYNNEISEKSEIFDDQFSVERPDGSNFTLKIRSTKLEDSAMYFCASSLVRGLAGDQETQYFGPGTRLLVL.

The CDR3 protein is CASFRTSGGYNEQFF. The CDR3 nucleotides read TGTGCCAGTTTTAGGACTAGCGGGGGATACAATGAGCAGTTCTTC. The rearrangement joins TRBV2 to TRBJ2-1, with 13 bases aligning to TRBD2. The junction had 6 bases not matched to a gene; V was cut back by 9 bases and J by 4 bases. The CDR3 is made up of 15 amino acids. CDR1 and CDR2 (germline): SNHLY, FYNNEI.

The V gene is TRBV3-1 (or the pseudogene TRBV3-2), the J gene TRBJ1-1; D unresolved. CDR3 size: 15 residues. The germline V gene has CDR1 LGHDT and CDR2 YNNKEL (reference sequence). Trimming cost V 1 base and J 3 bases, with 12 bases left between them. The CDR3 DNA follows: TGTGCCAGCAGCCAAGGAGGTAGCCGCTACACTGAAGCTTTCTTT. Encoded protein: CASSQGGSRYTEAFF.

The chain uses TRBV2 and TRBJ1-1; 7 positions match TRBD1. With V trimmed by 3 bases and J by 8 bases, 9 bases remained unmatched. This CDR3 is 14 amino acids long. The germline V gene has CDR1 SNHLY and CDR2 FYNNEI. The CDR3 nucleotides are TGTGCCAGCAGTGACCCCCTCCGGGACAGCGAAGCTTTCTTT. It encodes CASSDPLRDSEAFF.

The gene calls are TRBV5-1 and TRBJ2-1, with TRBD2 matching over 8 bases. The CDR3 spans 17 residues. Germline lookup yields CDR1 SGHRS and CDR2 YFSETQ. J lost 1 base, V lost 4 bases, and 10 bases had no gene match. CDR3 sequence (DNA): TGCGCCAGCAGCAGCGAACCACTAGCGGAATCCTACAATGAGCAGTTCTTC. This translates into CASSSEPLAESYNEQFF.

The chain joins TRBV5-1 to TRBJ1-2; D is unclear. The CDR3 has 13 amino acids. Germline V gives CDR1 SGHRS, CDR2 YFSETQ. Trimming left V 0 bases short and J 4 bases short, with 7 bases between. This chain's CDR3 is CASSLGAGYGYTF. In nucleotides, the CDR3 is TGCGCCAGCAGCTTGGGGGCAGGCTATGGCTACACCTTC.

The rearrangement uses TRBV5-1 and TRBJ2-3, with a tentative D call TRBD2 (5 bases). V lost 0 bases and J 6 bases, leaving 32 bases between the germline ends. From germline, CDR1 is SGHRS and CDR2 YFSETQ. The CDR3 is 21 residues long. CDR3 sequence reads: CASSLARTQEWALRVGDTQYF. CDR3 coding DNA: TGCGCCAGCAGCTTGGCACGAACTCAAGAATGGGCCCTGCGGGTGGGGGATACGCAGTATTTT.

The genes are TRBV9 and TRBJ1-4; 8 positions agree with TRBD1. This CDR3 is built from 15 residues. Germline assignment: CDR1 SGDLS and CDR2 YYNGEE. J was trimmed by 5 bases and V by 1 base; bases with no gene match: 4. CDR3 bases: TGTGCCAGCAGCGTACGCCCAGGGGGCAATGAAAAACTGTTTTTT. Translation gives CASSVRPGGNEKLFF.

The J gene is TRBJ1-5, the V gene TRBV19, with a tentative D call TRBD1 (6 bases). This CDR3 has 17 residues. Germline values: CDR1 LNHDA, CDR2 SQIVND (reference sequence). Trimming left V 2 bases short and J 2 bases short, with 16 bases between. The CDR3 bases are TGTGCCAGTAGTATACGGTCAGGGGAAGGGGGCAATCAGCCCCAGCATTTT. Translation gives CASSIRSGEGGNQPQHF.

The J gene is TRBJ1-6, the V gene TRBV6-5, with a tentative D call TRBD1 (5 bases). The germline gives CDR1 MNHEY, CDR2 SVGAGI. The V and J ends lost 2 bases and 7 bases respectively, with 12 bases between them. The CDR3 is 15 amino acids. The chain's CDR3 is CASSYPQGLNSPLHF. CDR3 in DNA: TGTGCCAGCAGTTACCCCCAGGGCCTAAATTCACCCCTCCACTTT.

The genes are TRBV10-3 and TRBJ2-5; 8 nucleotides agree with TRBD1. This CDR3 comprises 15 residues. CDR1 is ENHRY, CDR2 SYGVKD, per germline. V trimming: 0 bases; J trimming: 5 bases; junction bases outside the gene matches: 5. CDR3 in DNA: TGTGCCATCAGTGAGTCCCGGACAGGGCGGGAGACCCAGTACTTC. Residues: CAISESRTGRETQYF.

The genes are TRBV9 and TRBJ2-7; TRBD2 matches 13 bases. The V gene end was trimmed by 0 bases and the J gene end by 3 bases; junction bases not matched to a gene: 9. The CDR3 totals 18 residues. Germline assignment: CDR1 SGDLS and CDR2 YYNGEE. The CDR3 DNA follows: TGTGCCAGCAGCGTAGGACTAGCGGGAGGACCCTATGACTACGAGCAGTACTTC. It is translated as CASSVGLAGGPYDYEQYF.